One and the same sample provided the 16 T cell receptor beta chains below, sequenced in a study of metastatic and nonmetastatic thyroid tumors. TCRdb ran MiXCR on the PCR reads. The sample holds about 27,000 clones, 13% seen once. There were no patients who had received any treatment before thyroid surgery. The sequencing input was blood. Receptors originate from a female donor with papillary thyroid cancer or a benign thyroid nodule (not recorded which). Some clones in this sample may be carry-over from other donors' samples.

In its sample, this clone was seen many times. The chain is built from TRBV29-1 and TRBJ1-2, with 7 bases that match TRBD1. Germline V CDR1 and CDR2: SQVTM, ANQGSEA. With V trimmed by 4 bases and J by 4 bases, 0 bases remained unmatched. This CDR3 spans 11 amino acids. The CDR3 DNA is TGCAGCGTTGCAGGGGGCTATGGCTACACCTTC. Its translation is CSVAGGYGYTF.

This clone came up many times. The chain carries TRBV7-9 and TRBJ1-2; possible D gene TRBD1, 6 bases. Germline V gene data show CDR1 as SEHNR and CDR2 as FQNEAQ (reference sequence). The length of the CDR3 is 15 residues. V lost 8 bases and J lost 9, with 25 bases in between. The DNA of the CDR3 is TGTGCCAGCCCGGAAGGAGTAAACAGGGCAGGGTGCTACACCTTC. This sequence encodes CASPEGVNRAGCYTF.

This clone was observed at least ten times. V and J are TRBV27 and TRBJ1-1; unclear D gene. V was trimmed by 2 bases and J by 3 bases, leaving 7 bases between them. The CDR3 sequence is 13 residues long. From germline, CDR1 is MNHEY and CDR2 SMNVEV (reference sequence). The CDR3 DNA sequence: TGTGCCAGCAGTTTACGAAGATACACTGAAGCTTTCTTT. This codes for CASSLRRYTEAFF.

Here the CDR3 DNA reads TGTGCCAGCAGTGTGAGGGACCTTTACGAGCAGTACTTC. This codes for CASSVRDLYEQYF. The chain has TRBV6-1 and TRBJ2-7; either TRBD1 or TRBD2 may supply D (5 bases each). Germline V gene data show CDR1 as MNHNS and CDR2 as SASEGT. The CDR3 spans 13 residues. Trimming pared 4 bases from V and 4 bases from J, leaving 11 bases between.

This clone was counted at least ten times. The V call is TRBV6-1, the J call TRBJ2-2; possible D gene TRBD1, 6 bases. This CDR3 contains 15 residues. Germline CDR1 reads MNHNS; CDR2 reads SASEGT. The V gene lost 6 bases and the J gene lost 1 base, with 12 bases spanning the gap. CDR3 nucleotides: TGTGCCAGCAGGACCCGGACAGAGAACACCGGGGAGCTGTTTTTT. This codes for CASRTRTENTGELFF.

This clone was seen many times. The chain joins TRBV20-1 to TRBJ2-1, with 7 bases lining up with TRBD1. Germline CDR1 and CDR2: DFQATT and SNEGSKA (reference sequence). CDR3 length: 14 residues. Trimming took 6 bases from V and 0 from J; bases not matched to a gene: 5. CDR3 loop: CSAKRDSSYNEQFF. The DNA of the CDR3 is TGCAGTGCCAAACGGGACAGCTCCTACAATGAGCAGTTCTTC.

Many counts were recorded for this clone. The chain combines TRBV3-1 with TRBJ1-5, with unresolved D. The length of the CDR3 is 14 residues. Germline lookup yields CDR1 LGHDT and CDR2 YNNKEL (reference sequence). Trimming left V 0 bases short and J 7 bases short, with 10 bases between. For the CDR3, the DNA is TGTGCCAGCAGCCAAGATTCTTTGTCCCAGCCCCAGCATTTT. Protein: CASSQDSLSQPQHF.

In its sample, this clone was seen many times. The genes are TRBV6-2 or TRBV6-3 and TRBJ2-1, with D unresolved. Germline-derived CDR1 and CDR2 are MNHEY and SVGEGT. The CDR3 spans 13 residues. Trimming stripped 4 bases from V and 3 bases from J, with 7 bases between. CDR3 nucleotide sequence: TGTGCCAGCAGTTTCCTGGACTACAATGAGCAGTTCTTC. It codes for CASSFLDYNEQFF.

By sample fraction, this clone is medium-sized (0.01 to 0.1%). The rearrangement joins TRBV20-1 to TRBJ2-1; 10 nucleotides match TRBD2. Germline values: CDR1 DFQATT, CDR2 SNEGSKA (reference sequence). V lost 3 bases to trimming and J lost 5 bases; unmatched junction nucleotides: 1. The CDR3 has 13 residues. The chain's CDR3 is CSARLAGDNEQFF. CDR3 nucleotide sequence: TGCAGTGCTAGGCTAGCGGGGGACAATGAGCAGTTCTTC.

Ten or more counts support this clone. V usage is TRBV28 and J usage is TRBJ1-6; the D is unclear. Germline CDR1 MDHEN, CDR2 SYDVKM. The CDR3 has 16 amino acids. V lost 3 bases, J lost 6 bases, and 15 bases lay in between. The CDR3 sequence: CASSFARTTTNSPLHF. CDR3 in DNA: TGTGCCAGCAGTTTCGCCCGAACGACAACTAATTCACCCCTCCACTTT.

This clone was seen a single time. J is TRBJ1-6 and V is TRBV9; D uncertain. The germline CDR1 and CDR2 sequences are SGDLS and YYNGEE. Trimming removed 2 bases from V and 6 bases from J, with 9 bases in between. This CDR3 comprises 14 residues. The CDR3 reads CASSVNPINSPLHF. The DNA for the CDR3 is TGTGCCAGCAGCGTCAACCCAATTAATTCACCCCTCCACTTT.

This clone was detected ten times or more. This chain connects TRBV5-1 to TRBJ2-2; D is possibly TRBD1 or TRBD2 (6 bases each). In germline, CDR1 is SGHRS, CDR2 YFSETQ. There are 16 residues in the CDR3. Between the trimmed V and J ends, which lost 3 bases and 4 bases, there was a span of 16 bases. CDR3 in amino acids: CASSSTREGGTGELFF. As DNA, the CDR3 is TGCGCCAGCAGCTCTACTCGAGAGGGGGGCACCGGGGAGCTGTTTTTT. The full variable domain, with the rest looked up from reference TRBV5-1 and TRBJ2-2, is KAGVTQTPRYLIKTRGQQVTLSCSPISGHRSVSWYQQTPGQGLQFLFEYFSETQRNKGNFPGRFSGRQFSNSRSEMNVSTLELGDSALYLCASSSTREGGTGELFFGEGSRLTVL.

This clone was seen ten or more times. V usage is TRBV6-2 or TRBV6-3 and J usage is TRBJ1-1; the D gene is possibly TRBD1 (6 bases). The CDR3 extends over 15 amino acids. Trimming cost V 2 bases and J 3 bases, with 13 bases left between them. Germline V gene sequence: CDR1 MNHEY, CDR2 SVGEGT. DNA of the CDR3: TGTGCCAGCAGTTACGGAACAGGGAGTGACACTGAAGCTTTCTTT. It is translated as CASSYGTGSDTEAFF.

This clone was seen repeatedly, ten times or more. V gene TRBV12-3 or TRBV12-4 combines with J gene TRBJ2-1; the D gene is possibly TRBD1 (5 bases). With 3 bases removed from V and 8 bases from J, the gap between germline ends came to 14 bases. CDR3 length equals 14 residues. The CDR3, as DNA: TGTGCCAGCAGTTTGGGTGACCAAGGGGATGAGCAGTTCTTC. This sequence encodes CASSLGDQGDEQFF.

V is TRBV20-1 and J is TRBJ1-6; 10 bases match TRBD1. The germline CDR1 and CDR2 sequences are DFQATT and SNEGSKA (reference sequence). V was clipped by 3 bases and J by 8 bases; unmatched bases: 7. There are 15 residues in the CDR3. CDR3 bases: TGCAGTGCTAGGACTACCGGGACAGGGGATTCACCCCTCCACTTT. This encodes CSARTTGTGDSPLHF.

Remarks on this clone: This could be a read error, since a much larger clone is one nucleotide away. The chain carries TRBV7-3 and TRBJ2-6, with D uncertain. Germline CDR1 reads SGHTA; CDR2 reads FQGTGA. The CDR3 is 14 amino acids. The CDR3 loop reads CASGPGSGSNVLTF. CDR3 in DNA: TGTGCCAGCGGCCCGGGTTCTGGGTCCAACGTCCTGACTTTC.